The TCR beta chain described here comes from a study of blood T cell repertoires in COVID-19. Looking at the study overall: Some COVID-19 samples were acute and others convalescent; all came from the United States, Italy and Spain.

Source study methods: Nucleated cell counts were estimated from reference gene primer amplification. The method was immunoSEQ multiplex PCR; TCRdb's version includes in-frame clones alone and lacks a portion of them. V and J calls and clone size are given by that table; D and trimming were obtained from the DNA. Among 200,000 or so clones listed, around nine tenths were seen once. Trimming took 3 bases from V and 1 from J; bases not matched to a gene: 7. The CDR3 sequence is 16 residues long. Germline assignment: CDR1 MNHEY and CDR2 SVGAGI. This TCR came from a man aged 45 to 65 with COVID-19, enrolled during active disease. What was sequenced was peripheral blood. V is TRBV6-5 and J is TRBJ2-7, with TRBD2 matching 9 bases. CDR3 residues: CASSYSSTSGSYEQYF. CDR3 bases: TGTGCCAGCAGTTATAGCTCGACTAGCGGATCCTACGAGCAGTACTTC.